Shown below are 21 T cell receptor beta chains from a single sample sequenced in a study of glioma-infiltrating T cells after dendritic cell vaccination. Assay: immunoSEQ multiplex PCR; the TCRdb copy retains only in-frame clones and omits some. The profile covers 60,000 or so clones, with 86% appearing a single time and roughly 11% taken by the ten largest. Sample time point: after dendritic cell vaccination, including at tumor progression/relapse. Here the sequenced sample was blood, taken after dendritic cell vaccination. Receptors were obtained from a human donor with glioblastoma.

V and J are TRBV30 and TRBJ2-3; D possibly corresponds to TRBD1 (5 bases). Trimming shortened V by 6 bases and J by 0 bases, and 13 bases separated the two germline ends. The length of the CDR3 is 14 residues. CDR1 and CDR2 (germline): GTSNPN, SVGIG (reference sequence). CDR3 DNA: TGTGCCTGCACGACAGAAACTAGCACAGATACGCAGTATTTT. This encodes CACTTETSTDTQYF.

The genes are TRBV4-1 and TRBJ2-3; TRBD2 matches at 11 bases. Germline V CDR1 and CDR2: MGHRA, YSYEKL. CDR3 length: 19 amino acids. The V and J ends lost 0 bases and 2 bases, in that order; junction bases with no gene match: 10. The CDR3 DNA follows: TGCGCCAGCAGCCAAGATGCTAGCGGGGGGCTTTGGACCACAGATACGCAGTATTTT. Protein: CASSQDASGGLWTTDTQYF.

The chain has TRBV14 and TRBJ1-2; D remains ambiguous. Trimming stripped 2 bases from V and 7 bases from J, with 11 bases between. The germline gives CDR1 SGHDN, CDR2 FVKESK. The CDR3 runs to 13 residues. Here the CDR3 reads CASSQIPPSGYTF. CDR3 nucleotides: TGTGCCAGCAGCCAAATCCCTCCCTCTGGCTACACCTTC.

Turning to this clone: Other DNA variants within this sample encode the same CDR3. The gene calls are TRBV6-5 and TRBJ1-4, with unresolved D. The CDR3 is made up of 14 amino acids. Germline V CDR1 and CDR2: MNHEY, SVGAGI. V gave up 4 bases and J gave up 2 bases, with 8 bases separating them. Here the CDR3 DNA reads TGTGCCAGCAGTTCGCGGAGGACTAATGAAAAACTGTTTTTT. Its translation is CASSSRRTNEKLFF.

V usage is TRBV19 and J usage is TRBJ1-1, with TRBD1 matching 10 bases. The J segment lost 7 bases and the V segment lost 6 bases, leaving 14 bases of the junction unmatched. Per germline, CDR1 LNHDA and CDR2 SQIVND (reference sequence). The CDR3 covers 16 residues. The CDR3 DNA sequence: TGTGCCAGTAGGCCCGGGACAGGGGCAACTCATAATGAAGCTTTCTTT. Residues: CASRPGTGATHNEAFF. Supplemented by reference TRBV19 and TRBJ1-1, the full variable domain reads DGGITQSPKYLFRKEGQNVTLSCEQNLNHDAMYWYRQDPGQGLRLIYYSQIVNDFQKGDIAEGYSVSREKKESFPLTVTSAQKNPTAFYLCASRPGTGATHNEAFFGQGTRLTVV.

The chain carries TRBV7-3 and TRBJ2-2; 11 bases fit TRBD2. Germline V gene sequence: CDR1 SGHTA, CDR2 FQGTGA. V shed 4 bases, J shed 4 bases, and the junction held 5 bases outside the gene matches. CDR3 size: 16 residues. This CDR3 reads CASSSVAGGGTGELFF. The CDR3 DNA is TGTGCCAGCAGCTCCGTAGCGGGAGGGGGCACCGGGGAGCTGTTTTTT.

The chain joins TRBV12-5 to TRBJ1-1; tentatively, D is TRBD1 (5 bases). In germline, CDR1 is LGHNT, CDR2 FRNRAP. The V end lost 11 bases, the J end lost 5 bases, and 18 bases lay between the germline ends. This CDR3 is 13 amino acids long. The CDR3 region is CASRTGVGTEAFF. The CDR3 DNA follows: TGTGCTTCAAGGACGGGGGTTGGGACTGAAGCTTTCTTT.

V and J are TRBV19 and TRBJ1-1; tentative D call: TRBD1 (6 bases). Deletions cut 6 bases from V and 1 base from J, with 18 bases between. CDR3 length: 16 amino acids. Germline CDR1 is LNHDA and CDR2 is SQIVND (reference sequence). For the CDR3, the DNA is TGTGCCAGTAGGGGGGCTTCGCACAGAGAGAACACTGAAGCTTTCTTT. Translated: CASRGASHRENTEAFF.

This clone was detected only once. The chain combines TRBV5-1 with TRBJ2-6, with TRBD1 matching over 7 bases. Trimming cost V 3 bases and J 0 bases; bases outside gene matches: 6. The CDR3 is 17 residues long. Germline CDR1 and CDR2: SGHRS and YFSETQ. The CDR3 loop is CASSWRQGSSGANVLTF. CDR3 coding DNA: TGCGCCAGCAGCTGGAGACAGGGCAGCTCTGGGGCCAACGTCCTGACTTTC. The whole variable domain, remainder taken from reference TRBV5-1 and TRBJ2-6, is KAGVTQTPRYLIKTRGQQVTLSCSPISGHRSVSWYQQTPGQGLQFLFEYFSETQRNKGNFPGRFSGRQFSNSRSEMNVSTLELGDSALYLCASSWRQGSSGANVLTFGAGSRLTVL.

This clone was seen once. Other nucleotide sequences in the sample specify the same CDR3. The CDR3, as DNA: TGTGCCAGCAGTTTAGAGGGAAACACTGAAGCTTTCTTT. It translates to CASSLEGNTEAFF. The chain combines TRBV27 with TRBJ1-1; D remains unclear. The germline V gene has CDR1 MNHEY and CDR2 SMNVEV (reference sequence). This CDR3 has 13 amino acids. V was shortened by 2 bases and J by 2 bases, with 6 bases between the two germline ends.

The V and J genes are TRBV2 and TRBJ2-5, with 7 bases matching TRBD2. Looked up from germline, CDR1 is SNHLY and CDR2 is FYNNEI. The CDR3 contains 12 residues. V lost 1 base, J lost 11 bases, and 4 bases stayed unmatched. CDR3 loop: CASSEGVRGQYF. As DNA, the CDR3 is TGTGCCAGCAGTGAAGGGGTGCGGGGGCAGTACTTC.

Notes on this clone: The junction differs from germline at one of its ends, possibly a read error. The chain couples TRBV7-7 to TRBJ2-2; 7 positions match TRBD1. CDR3 length equals 15 residues. The germline V gene encodes CDR1 SSHAT and CDR2 FNYEAQ (reference sequence). CDR3 protein: CASSQSGTAGGELFF. As DNA, the CDR3 is TGTGCTAGCAGCCAATCAGGGACAGCCGGCGGGGAGCTGTTTTTT.

The sample holds a few counts of this clone. This chain links TRBV18 with TRBJ2-5; D remains unclear. The CDR3 runs 15 residues. Germline CDR1 and CDR2: KGHSH and LQKENI. V was pared by 2 bases and J by 5 bases, with 15 bases between. As DNA, the CDR3 is TGTGCCAGCTCACCAAACAACCTTGCCGGGGAGACCCAGTACTTC. Its protein is CASSPNNLAGETQYF.

The rearrangement links TRBV6-5 to TRBJ2-3; 7 nucleotides line up with TRBD1. The CDR3 sequence is 14 residues long. V gave up 8 bases and J gave up 6 bases; unmatched junction bases: 11. From germline, CDR1 is MNHEY and CDR2 SVGAGI. The CDR3 sequence: CASGRQGTRDTQYF. The CDR3, as DNA: TGTGCCAGCGGGAGACAGGGTACTAGGGATACGCAGTATTTT.

This CDR3 is CASSLSGGIRNEQFF. CDR3 bases: TGTGCCAGCAGCTTATCGGGGGGAATAAGGAATGAGCAGTTCTTC. The V gene is TRBV7-2, the J gene TRBJ2-1, with TRBD2 matching 7 bases. With 2 bases clipped from V and 7 bases from J, the junction kept 8 bases outside the gene matches. The germline V gene encodes CDR1 SGHTA and CDR2 FQGNSA. This CDR3 spans 15 amino acids.

The V gene is TRBV6-6, the J gene TRBJ1-5, with a tentative D call TRBD1 (5 bases). CDR1 and CDR2 (germline): MNHNY, SVGAGI (reference sequence). With 5 bases removed from V and 1 base from J, the gap between germline ends came to 9 bases. CDR3 size: 14 residues. The CDR3 loop is CASSNRQSNQPQHF. CDR3 in DNA: TGTGCCAGCAGTAACCGACAGAGCAATCAGCCCCAGCATTTT.

V is TRBV2 and J is TRBJ2-1, with D possibly matching TRBD1 (6 bases). Germline values: CDR1 SNHLY, CDR2 FYNNEI. Deletions cut 5 bases from V and 6 bases from J, with 14 bases between. The CDR3 is 14 residues long. For the CDR3, the DNA is TGTGCCAGCAGTAAACCGGGACATCGCAATGAGCAGTTCTTC. It translates to CASSKPGHRNEQFF.

The chain couples TRBV11-2 to TRBJ1-1; D unresolved. CDR1 is SGHAT, CDR2 FQNNGV, per germline. V lost 4 bases to trimming and J lost 5 bases, with 23 bases between them. The CDR3 is made up of 17 amino acids. The CDR3 loop is CASSSHSSRAGGTEAFF. For the CDR3, the DNA is TGTGCCAGCAGCTCGCACTCGTCGAGAGCTGGAGGGACTGAAGCTTTCTTT.

The rearrangement joins TRBV27 to TRBJ2-3; 10 positions match TRBD2. This CDR3 region has 15 residues. J gave up 4 bases and V 10 bases, and 11 bases lay outside the gene matches. The germline CDR1 and CDR2 sequences are MNHEY and SMNVEV (reference sequence). CDR3 DNA: TGTGCCACGTGGGATAGAGCGGGAGGGCCAGATACGCAGTATTTT. Its protein product is CATWDRAGGPDTQYF.

This clone was seen a handful of times. This chain links TRBV5-1 with TRBJ2-1; 7 nucleotides agree with TRBD1. The CDR3 loop spans 16 amino acids. Germline CDR1 reads SGHRS; CDR2 reads YFSETQ. Trimming at V came to 0 bases and at J to 2 bases, leaving 5 bases not matched to a gene. The CDR3 spells CASSLARQGAYNEQFF. The DNA for the CDR3 is TGCGCCAGCAGCTTGGCACGGCAGGGGGCCTACAATGAGCAGTTCTTC. Using reference TRBV5-1 and TRBJ2-1 for the parts outside the CDR3, the full variable domain is KAGVTQTPRYLIKTRGQQVTLSCSPISGHRSVSWYQQTPGQGLQFLFEYFSETQRNKGNFPGRFSGRQFSNSRSEMNVSTLELGDSALYLCASSLARQGAYNEQFFGPGTRLTVL.

The chain couples TRBV6-1 to TRBJ1-5, with D possibly being TRBD1 (6 bases). This CDR3 is built from 20 residues. Trimming left V 0 bases short and J 2 bases short, with 23 bases between. Per the germline V gene, CDR1 is MNHNS and CDR2 is SASEGT. The CDR3: CASSEASLLGAQSGNQPQHF. The CDR3 region has the DNA TGTGCCAGCAGTGAAGCGTCCTTGTTGGGGGCCCAGAGTGGCAATCAGCCCCAGCATTTT.